Shown below are 26 T cell receptor beta chains from a single sample sequenced in a study of cytomegalovirus exposure and HLA in healthy donors. The PCR made use of 60 Vbeta and 13 Jbeta primers. Repertoires were generated with immunoSEQ multiplex PCR, while TCRdb's copy carries only in-frame clones and drops some. The repertoire holds about 120,000 clones, with 65% to 90% as singletons. Sequencing was performed on PBMCs. The receptors derive from a woman aged 40 to 50 in good health and CMV-seronegative.

The chain links TRBV9 to TRBJ1-2; possible D gene TRBD1, 6 bases. CDR3 length: 13 amino acids. Deletions cut 3 bases from V and 4 bases from J, with 10 bases between. Per germline, CDR1 SGDLS and CDR2 YYNGEE. The CDR3 DNA reads as TGTGCCAGCAGCGCATCCAGGGGCTATGGCTACACCTTC. Its translation: CASSASRGYGYTF.

The chain couples TRBV29-1 to TRBJ2-5; 15 bases fit TRBD2. The V and J ends lost 1 base and 7 bases, in that order; junction bases with no gene match: 4. Looked up from germline, CDR1 is SQVTM and CDR2 is ANQGSEA. The CDR3 is 15 amino acids. In nucleotides, the CDR3 is TGCAGCGTTGAAGGGGGGACTAGCGGGGGGCGGACCCAGTACTTC. It yields the protein CSVEGGTSGGRTQYF.

DNA of the CDR3: TGTGCCTGGAGTATAAACAGGGGTTCAGAGGAAAAACTGTTTTTT. It translates to CAWSINRGSEEKLFF. This chain joins TRBV30 and TRBJ1-4, with 7 positions matching TRBD1. The CDR3 covers 15 residues. V dropped 2 bases and J dropped 8; count of bases not matched to a gene: 11. Germline values: CDR1 GTSNPN, CDR2 SVGIG (reference sequence).

This rearrangement joins TRBV11-2 to TRBJ2-1, with 8 bases that match TRBD2. Germline V CDR1 and CDR2: SGHAT, FQNNGV. This CDR3 comprises 14 residues. With V trimmed by 6 bases and J by 10 bases, 11 bases remained unmatched. CDR3 nucleotides: TGTGCCAGCAGGGCCTGGGGCGGGGGGCCCGAGCAGTTCTTC. Translation: CASRAWGGGPEQFF. Complete variable domain (other parts from reference TRBV11-2 and TRBJ2-1): EAGVAQSPRYKIIEKRQSVAFWCNPISGHATLYWYQQILGQGPKLLIQFQNNGVVDDSQLPKDRFSAERLKGVDSTLKIQPAKLEDSAVYLCASRAWGGGPEQFFGPGTRLTVL.

The chain couples TRBV29-1 to TRBJ2-5; perhaps TRBD1 as D (5 bases). Germline V gene sequence: CDR1 SQVTM, CDR2 ANQGSEA. Trimming left V 3 bases short and J 1 base short, with 9 bases between. This CDR3 has 13 residues. The CDR3 DNA reads as TGCAGCGTTGACAGCAGGGTCCAAGAGACCCAGTACTTC. Amino acid sequence: CSVDSRVQETQYF.

The chain couples TRBV12-5 to TRBJ1-2, with D possibly being TRBD1 (5 bases). Germline assignment: CDR1 LGHNT and CDR2 FRNRAP. This CDR3 has 16 amino acids. With 5 bases removed from V and 0 bases from J, the gap between germline ends came to 16 bases. The CDR3 is CASGKCLARANYGYTF. CDR3 DNA sequence: TGTGCTAGTGGTAAATGCCTTGCCAGGGCTAACTATGGCTACACCTTC.

The V and J genes are TRBV2 and TRBJ2-7; D perhaps matches TRBD2 (8 bases). The CDR3 loop spans 16 amino acids. Trimming stripped 6 bases from V and 6 bases from J, with 24 bases between. Per the germline V gene, CDR1 is SNHLY and CDR2 is FYNNEI. The CDR3: CASSAPGGDSGPEQYF. In nucleotides, the CDR3 is TGTGCCAGCAGCGCCCCCGGGGGGGACAGCGGCCCCGAGCAGTACTTC.

The rearrangement links TRBV28 to TRBJ1-2; 8 nucleotides agree with TRBD1. The V gene's germline CDR1 is MDHEN and CDR2 SYDVKM. V dropped 4 bases and J dropped 2; count of bases not matched to a gene: 6. This CDR3 contains 15 residues. The DNA for the CDR3 is TGTGCCAGCAGTTCTCAGGACAGGGTGAACTATGGCTACACCTTC. Protein product: CASSSQDRVNYGYTF.

The sample holds a few counts of this clone. The rearrangement uses TRBV2 and TRBJ1-1; 7 positions match TRBD1. In germline, CDR1 is SNHLY, CDR2 FYNNEI. This CDR3 is built from 13 residues. Germline trimming cut 6 bases from V and 10 bases from J; bases unmatched to any gene: 11. Here the CDR3 reads CASSAEGGQRAFF. In nucleotides, the CDR3 is TGTGCCAGCAGCGCAGAGGGGGGACAGAGAGCTTTCTTT.

The rearrangement uses TRBV9 and TRBJ2-4; D is perhaps TRBD1 (7 bases). V lost 0 bases to trimming and J lost 8 bases, with 15 bases between them. Germline V gene sequence: CDR1 SGDLS, CDR2 YYNGEE. CDR3 length: 15 residues. CDR3 in DNA: TGTGCCAGCAGCGTAGCTGGGCAGGGGGGAGACATTCAGTACTTC. This gives the protein CASSVAGQGGDIQYF.

The chain employs TRBV5-8 and TRBJ1-2, with 9 nucleotides matching TRBD1. V was clipped by 4 bases and J by 3 bases; unmatched bases: 4. The CDR3 is made up of 14 amino acids. Looked up from germline, CDR1 is SGHTS and CDR2 is YDEGEE. The CDR3 nucleotides are TGTGCCAGCAGCCCAGGACAGGGGTACTATGGCTACACCTTC. Translated: CASSPGQGYYGYTF.

The genes are TRBV27 and TRBJ1-2, with 9 bases aligning to TRBD1. This CDR3 has 12 amino acids. Germline CDR1 is MNHEY and CDR2 is SMNVEV (reference sequence). V shed 10 bases and J 6 bases; nucleotides not matched to a gene: 6. CDR3 loop: CAIWTGEDGYTF. CDR3 in DNA: TGTGCCATCTGGACAGGGGAGGATGGCTACACCTTC.

This clone was seen a single time. V is TRBV6-9 and J is TRBJ2-5, with a tentative D call TRBD2 (5 bases). The J call may be wrong; the DNA end is better matched by TRBJ2-7. Germline loops: CDR1 MNHGY, CDR2 SVAAGI. The CDR3 consists of 12 residues. The CDR3 sequence: CASTGKITEQYF. The CDR3 DNA reads TGTGCCAGCACGGGAAAGATTACCGAGCAGTACTTC.

This rearrangement joins TRBV5-1 to TRBJ1-4; 9 positions agree with TRBD1. CDR1 is SGHRS, CDR2 YFSETQ, per germline. The ends lost 3 bases at V and 5 bases at J; junction bases unmatched: 11. This CDR3 has 17 amino acids. The CDR3 DNA reads TGCGCCAGCAGCTGCCCTGACAGGGGGGGAGAGAATGAAAAACTGTTTTTT. As protein: CASSCPDRGGENEKLFF.

The chain is built from TRBV7-9 and TRBJ1-1; D is possibly TRBD1 (5 bases). The CDR3 covers 16 residues. V was cut by 5 bases and J by 4 bases, with 20 bases left in between. From germline, CDR1 is SEHNR and CDR2 FQNEAQ (reference sequence). The CDR3, as DNA: TGTGCCAGCAGCCCCTTCGTCGGGGCGGGGCGCACTGAAGCTTTCTTT. Translated: CASSPFVGAGRTEAFF.

This clone was seen once. The chain is built from TRBV5-1 and TRBJ2-7, with 9 bases lining up with TRBD1. The CDR3 length is 16 residues. Germline V gene sequence: CDR1 SGHRS, CDR2 YFSETQ. Germline trimming cut 4 bases from V and 5 bases from J; bases unmatched to any gene: 13. The DNA for the CDR3 is TGCGCCAGCAGCGAGACAACCGGGACAGGGTCCAACGAGCAGTACTTC. Translation: CASSETTGTGSNEQYF.

The chain links TRBV7-2 to TRBJ1-1; 8 bases match TRBD1. Germline V gives CDR1 SGHTA, CDR2 FQGNSA. This CDR3 spans 15 amino acids. Trimming at V came to 5 bases and at J to 2 bases, leaving 7 bases not matched to a gene. DNA of the CDR3: TGTGCCAGCAGCGGATACAGGGGGATCAACACTGAAGCTTTCTTT. Translation gives CASSGYRGINTEAFF.

The gene calls are TRBV7-2 and TRBJ1-1; 7 bases map to TRBD1. The CDR3 loop spans 14 amino acids. Losses at the gene ends were 3 bases for V and 4 bases for J; bases not matched to a gene: 5. The germline gives CDR1 SGHTA, CDR2 FQGNSA. CDR3 in amino acids: CASSLDSGGTEAFF. CDR3 sequence (DNA): TGTGCCAGCAGCTTGGACTCAGGGGGCACTGAAGCTTTCTTT.

This chain uses TRBV28 with TRBJ2-1; 15 nucleotides align to TRBD2. The germline V gene has CDR1 MDHEN and CDR2 SYDVKM. The J segment lost 1 base and the V segment lost 3 bases, leaving 7 bases of the junction unmatched. The CDR3 sequence is 19 residues long. The DNA for the CDR3 is TGTGCCAGCAGTTTTTACTTGGGACTAGCGGGAGGATCCTACAATGAGCAGTTCTTC. Encoded protein: CASSFYLGLAGGSYNEQFF.

The rearrangement joins TRBV4-1 to TRBJ1-1; D possibly corresponds to TRBD1 (5 bases). There are 16 residues in the CDR3. Germline CDR1 MGHRA, CDR2 YSYEKL. The V and J ends lost 4 bases and 0 bases respectively, with 15 bases between them. The CDR3 nucleotides read TGCGCCAGCAGCCCCCGGGCAGGGTTCATGAACACTGAAGCTTTCTTT. It is translated as CASSPRAGFMNTEAFF.

The chain links TRBV27 to TRBJ1-1; D not resolved. The CDR3 extends over 13 amino acids. Trimming pared 6 bases from V and 5 bases from J, leaving 13 bases between. From germline, CDR1 is MNHEY and CDR2 SMNVEV (reference sequence). The CDR3: CASSLESGTEAFF. CDR3 sequence (DNA): TGTGCCAGCAGCCTAGAGAGCGGTACTGAAGCTTTCTTT.

There are a few counts of this clone. The chain couples TRBV29-1 to TRBJ1-2; D possibly corresponds to TRBD1 (5 bases). Per germline, CDR1 SQVTM and CDR2 ANQGSEA. The germline V and J ends were trimmed by 3 bases and 4 bases, with 9 bases remaining between them. CDR3 length: 12 amino acids. In nucleotides, the CDR3 is TGCAGCGTTGATATGCAGGGCTATGGCTACACCTTC. Translation gives CSVDMQGYGYTF.

This chain joins TRBV4-1 and TRBJ1-2; the match to TRBD1 covers 8 bases. Losses at the gene ends were 1 base for V and 3 bases for J; bases not matched to a gene: 10. The CDR3 contains 17 residues. Looked up from germline, CDR1 is MGHRA and CDR2 is YSYEKL. The CDR3 DNA sequence: TGCGCCAGCAGCCAAGGTTCGGCCCCAGGGGGCTACTATGGCTACACCTTC. It is translated as CASSQGSAPGGYYGYTF.

The gene calls are TRBV6-4 and TRBJ2-3, with TRBD2 matching over 13 bases. V trimming: 5 bases; J trimming: 2 bases; junction bases outside the gene matches: 1. The CDR3 covers 15 residues. Germline V gene sequence: CDR1 MRHNA, CDR2 SNTAGT. The CDR3: CASSTSGGATDTQYF. The CDR3 region has the DNA TGTGCCAGCAGTACTAGCGGGGGGGCCACAGATACGCAGTATTTT.

The chain uses TRBV7-8 and TRBJ2-7; 9 nucleotides align to TRBD1. In germline, CDR1 is SGHVS, CDR2 FQNEAQ. V trimming: 2 bases; J trimming: 3 bases; junction bases outside the gene matches: 2. The CDR3 sequence is 14 residues long. The CDR3 DNA is TGTGCCAGCAGCTTATGGACAGGGGACTACGAGCAGTACTTC. Its translation: CASSLWTGDYEQYF.

CDR3 bases: TGTGCCAGCAGTTTTTCACAGGGTTTTGAAAAACTGTTTTTT. The encoded protein is CASSFSQGFEKLFF. V and J are TRBV27 and TRBJ1-4; weak D call: TRBD1 (6 bases). Trimming shortened V by 3 bases and J by 7 bases, and 12 bases separated the two germline ends. The CDR3 loop spans 14 amino acids. Germline V gives CDR1 MNHEY, CDR2 SMNVEV (reference sequence).